Included here is one T cell receptor (beta chain) sequence, with context. The antigen is undetermined. The sample belongs to a study of cytomegalovirus exposure and HLA in healthy donors. General study points: TCR beta V- and J-gene trimming was later associated with a missense DCLRE1C variant. Prior analysis indicated that the majority of TCR beta V segments exhibited productivity approximately 87% or approximately 30% of the time.

At collection, donors were nominally healthy, but unrecorded immune exposures were probable. Germline CDR1 reads SNHLY; CDR2 reads FYNNEI. V was shortened by 8 bases and J by 6 bases, with 13 bases between the two germline ends. The CDR3 has 12 amino acids. Both 60 Vbeta primers and 13 Jbeta primers went into the PCR. Assay used: immunoSEQ multiplex PCR; TCRdb lists only in-frame clones, some missing. The sample contains approximately 220,000 clones, approximately 88% of which appear only once. The V gene is TRBV2, the J gene TRBJ1-1; D might be TRBD1 (5 bases). The clonotype was recovered from a boy between 2 and 15 years old in good health and CMV-seronegative. Sequencing was done on a sample of PBMCs. CDR3 sequence: CASHPGRAEAFF. CDR3 sequence (DNA): TGTGCCAGCCACCCAGGGAGGGCTGAAGCTTTCTTT. The full variable domain, its missing parts supplied by reference TRBV2 and TRBJ1-1, is EPEVTQTPSHQVTQMGQEVILRCVPISNHLYFYWYRQILGQKVEFLVSFYNNEISEKSEIFDDQFSVERPDGSNFTLKIRSTKLEDSAMYFCASHPGRAEAFFGQGTRLTVV.